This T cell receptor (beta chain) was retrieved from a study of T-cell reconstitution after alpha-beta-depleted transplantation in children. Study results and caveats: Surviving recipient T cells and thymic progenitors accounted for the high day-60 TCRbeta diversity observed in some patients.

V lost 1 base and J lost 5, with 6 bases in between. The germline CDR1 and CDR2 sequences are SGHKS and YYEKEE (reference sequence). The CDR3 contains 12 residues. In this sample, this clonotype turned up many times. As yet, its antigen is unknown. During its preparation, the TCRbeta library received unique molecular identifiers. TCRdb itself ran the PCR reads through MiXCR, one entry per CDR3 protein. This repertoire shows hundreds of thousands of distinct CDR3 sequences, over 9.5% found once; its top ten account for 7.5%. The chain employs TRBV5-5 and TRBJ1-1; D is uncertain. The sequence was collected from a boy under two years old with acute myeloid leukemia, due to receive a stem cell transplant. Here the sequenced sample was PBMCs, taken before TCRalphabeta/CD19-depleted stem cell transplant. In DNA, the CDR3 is TGTGCCAGCAGCTTGATCCGAACTGAAGCTTTCTTT. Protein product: CASSLIRTEAFF.